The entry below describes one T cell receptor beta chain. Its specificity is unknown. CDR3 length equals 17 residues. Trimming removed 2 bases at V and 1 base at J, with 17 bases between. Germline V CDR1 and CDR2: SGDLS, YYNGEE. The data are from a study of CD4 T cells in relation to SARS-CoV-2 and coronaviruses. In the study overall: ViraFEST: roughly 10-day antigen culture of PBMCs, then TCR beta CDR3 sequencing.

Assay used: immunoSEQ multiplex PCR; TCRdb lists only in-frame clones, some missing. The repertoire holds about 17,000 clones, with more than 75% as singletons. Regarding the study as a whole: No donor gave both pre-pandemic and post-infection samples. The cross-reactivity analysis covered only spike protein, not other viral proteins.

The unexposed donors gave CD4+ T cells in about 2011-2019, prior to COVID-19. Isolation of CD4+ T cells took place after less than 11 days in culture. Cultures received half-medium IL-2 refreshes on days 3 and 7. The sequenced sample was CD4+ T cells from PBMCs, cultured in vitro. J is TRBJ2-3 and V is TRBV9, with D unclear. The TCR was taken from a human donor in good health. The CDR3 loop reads CASSVSRPVTGTDTQYF. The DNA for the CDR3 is TGTGCCAGCAGCGTCTCCCGCCCAGTCACTGGCACAGATACGCAGTATTTT.